The sequence of this TCR beta chain was determined in a study of shared clonotypes between healthy human individuals. Overall study context: Per donor, three plates held CD4 naive cells, three held CD4 memory, two held CD8 naive and one held CD8 memory. Overall study results and limits: With a few donors compared, 4% to 5.5% of naive CD4 clonotypes were shared.

CDR1 MNHEY and CDR2 SVGAGI come from the germline V gene. The V and J ends lost 7 bases and 1 base, in that order; junction bases with no gene match: 3. The CDR3 loop spans 14 amino acids. The naive CD8 fraction comprised CD45RO-negative cells positively selected for CCR7 and excluded terminally differentiated effector memory CD45RA+ cells. Sorted-subset replicate PCR reactions were performed with about 210 ng DNA, corresponding to roughly 30,000 T cell genomes. Measured with immunoSEQ multiplex PCR; TCRdb has only the in-frame clones, and not every one. This sample has roughly 2.1 million clones, with 90% to 95% found just once. Points on this clone: The antigen remains unidentified.

The chain is built from TRBV6-5 and TRBJ2-2; 7 bases are a match to TRBD1. Sequences were obtained from naive CD8+ T cells from PBMCs. This TCR came from a man aged 18 to 30 in good health. Some clones in this sample may be carry-over from other donors' samples. CDR3 amino acids: CASTGQENTGELFF. As DNA, the CDR3 is TGTGCCAGCACCGGACAGGAGAACACCGGGGAGCTGTTTTTT.